A single sample gave rise to the 25 T cell receptor beta chains below, sequenced in a study of T-cell reconstitution after alpha-beta-depleted transplantation in children. Unique molecular identifiers were incorporated during preparation of the TCRbeta library. TCRdb recomputed calls from the PCR reads with MiXCR, one row per CDR3 protein. The table includes 500,000 or so distinct CDR3 sequences, about 30% detected once. The specimen was PBMCs from the stem cell graft donor, collected from the stem cell graft. The receptor set was obtained from a human donor who donated a stem cell graft to a child with aplastic anemia.

This clonotype was counted between two and nine times. This rearrangement joins TRBV5-5 to TRBJ2-1; TRBD1 aligns across 8 bases. Germline V CDR1 and CDR2: SGHKS, YYEKEE (reference sequence). The CDR3 has 14 amino acids. Unmatched junction bases numbered 4, after V lost 2 bases and J lost 6 bases. The CDR3, as DNA: TGTGCCAGCAGCTTCCGAGACAGGGGCAATGAGCAGTTCTTC. The encoded protein is CASSFRDRGNEQFF.

The CDR3 DNA is TGTGCCTGGAGTGTAGGTACTATCTCCCCCAGAGGCGAGCAGTTCTTC. Protein product: CAWSVGTISPRGEQFF. The rearrangement uses TRBV30 and TRBJ2-1; D not resolved. The CDR3 is 16 amino acids. Germline assignment: CDR1 GTSNPN and CDR2 SVGIG (reference sequence). V lost 0 bases, J lost 10 bases, and 22 bases lay in between.

The chain carries TRBV12-3 or TRBV12-4 and TRBJ1-5; 7 bases align to TRBD1. Unmatched junction bases numbered 7, after V lost 6 bases and J lost 5 bases. The CDR3 is made up of 14 amino acids. DNA for the CDR3: TGTGCCAGCAGCCCAGGGGGGGTATATCAGCCCCAGCATTTT. It translates to CASSPGGVYQPQHF.

The chain recombines TRBV20-1 with TRBJ1-3; 7 positions agree with TRBD1. CDR1 and CDR2 (germline): DFQATT, SNEGSKA (reference sequence). After removal of 6 bases from V and 2 bases from J, the junction contained 13 bases not matched to a gene. CDR3 length equals 16 residues. The CDR3 sequence is CSAAPAGGLTGNTIYF. CDR3 nucleotides: TGCAGTGCCGCCCCTGCAGGGGGACTGACTGGAAACACCATATATTTT.

The chain uses TRBV27 and TRBJ2-1; TRBD1 matches at 9 bases. This CDR3 comprises 15 residues. With 8 bases clipped from V and 4 bases from J, the junction kept 9 bases outside the gene matches. CDR1 and CDR2 (germline): MNHEY, SMNVEV (reference sequence). The CDR3 protein is CASRTRTGVYNEQFF. CDR3 sequence (DNA): TGTGCCAGCCGTACTAGGACAGGGGTTTACAATGAGCAGTTCTTC.

The rearrangement joins TRBV29-1 to TRBJ1-1; no clear D. The length of the CDR3 is 11 residues. V was clipped by 5 bases and J by 1 base, with 5 bases between them. Germline V CDR1 and CDR2: SQVTM, ANQGSEA. For the CDR3, the DNA is TGCAGCGTTACGGAGAACACTGAAGCTTTCTTT. It translates to CSVTENTEAFF.

A few counts support this clonotype. V usage is TRBV7-9 and J usage is TRBJ2-7; tentative D call: TRBD2 (5 bases). Germline loops: CDR1 SEHNR, CDR2 FQNEAQ (reference sequence). This CDR3 comprises 12 residues. Trimming shortened V by 1 base and J by 5 bases, and 6 bases separated the two germline ends. CDR3 nucleotide sequence: TGTGCCAGCAGCTTAGACGGGAACGAGCAGTACGTC. The encoded protein is CASSLDGNEQYV.

V and J are TRBV29-1 and TRBJ1-1; no reliable D call. The CDR3 consists of 12 residues. Germline V gene sequence: CDR1 SQVTM, CDR2 ANQGSEA. V gave up 3 bases and J gave up 2 bases, with 7 bases separating them. CDR3 protein: CSVDSLNTEAFF. The CDR3 nucleotides are TGCAGCGTTGACAGTCTTAACACTGAAGCTTTCTTT.

This clonotype occurred many times. The junction does not match germline at one end; this may be a read error. The V and J genes are TRBV12-3 or TRBV12-4 and TRBJ2-7; TRBD2 agrees at 12 bases. CDR3 length: 14 residues. CDR3: CASSLAGGPYEQYF. In nucleotides, the CDR3 is TGTGCCAGCAGTCTAGCGGGAGGGCCGTACGAGCAGTACTTC.

This clonotype was detected a few times. V usage is TRBV20-1 and J usage is TRBJ2-1; D is unclear. This CDR3 contains 14 residues. Per the germline V gene, CDR1 is DFQATT and CDR2 is SNEGSKA (reference sequence). V lost 1 base to trimming and J lost 1 base, with 8 bases between them. The CDR3 bases are TGCAGTGCTAGAGGCTCCTTATCCTACAATGAGCAGTTCTTC. Translated, it gives CSARGSLSYNEQFF.

This clonotype has more than one count but fewer than ten. The CDR3 reads CASSPSWGDTEAFF. CDR3 bases: TGCGCCAGCAGCCCCTCCTGGGGTGACACTGAAGCTTTCTTT. This rearrangement joins TRBV4-1 to TRBJ1-1; D is ambiguous. The V and J ends lost 4 bases and 3 bases respectively, with 12 bases between them. CDR3 length equals 14 residues. Germline V gene lookup returns CDR1 MGHRA and CDR2 YSYEKL.

This clonotype occurred once. The V and J genes are TRBV6-2 or TRBV6-3 and TRBJ2-1; D unresolved. V lost 4 bases, J lost 8 bases, and 15 bases lay in between. CDR1 is MNHEY, CDR2 SVGEGT, per germline. This CDR3 region has 14 residues. The CDR3 nucleotides are TGTGCCAGCAGTTCAGTAAAGCCTATCGATGAGCAGTTCTTC. The encoded protein is CASSSVKPIDEQFF.

The sample holds a few counts of this clonotype. The chain combines TRBV10-3 with TRBJ1-2; D remains ambiguous. The germline gives CDR1 ENHRY, CDR2 SYGVKD. The germline V and J ends were trimmed by 3 bases and 7 bases, with 9 bases remaining between them. The length of the CDR3 is 12 residues. This chain's CDR3 is CAISDRDSGYTF. As DNA, the CDR3 is TGTGCCATCAGTGATCGGGATTCTGGCTACACCTTC.

The rearrangement uses TRBV29-1 and TRBJ2-1; possible D gene TRBD2, 7 bases. Looked up from germline, CDR1 is SQVTM and CDR2 is ANQGSEA. This CDR3 region has 12 residues. The CDR3 sequence: CIAHLGGPEQFF. The DNA for the CDR3 is TGCATCGCCCATCTGGGGGGGCCGGAGCAGTTCTTC.

The J gene is TRBJ2-4, the V gene TRBV20-1; TRBD1 matches 9 bases. The CDR3 has 13 amino acids. Germline lookup yields CDR1 DFQATT and CDR2 SNEGSKA (reference sequence). J gave up 5 bases and V 6 bases, and 5 bases lay outside the gene matches. The CDR3 loop reads CSAERTGENIQYF. CDR3 nucleotide sequence: TGCAGTGCCGAGAGGACAGGGGAAAACATTCAGTACTTC.

This clonotype was seen more than once but under ten times. The V call is TRBV7-2, the J call TRBJ2-1; TRBD2 agrees at 9 bases. This CDR3 comprises 17 residues. The ends lost 3 bases at V and 8 bases at J; junction bases unmatched: 14. Germline assignment: CDR1 SGHTA and CDR2 FQGNSA. CDR3 region: CASSLPLEGTSNDEQFF. In DNA form, the CDR3 reads TGTGCCAGCAGCTTGCCCCTGGAAGGGACTAGCAACGATGAGCAGTTCTTC.

This chain connects TRBV12-3 or TRBV12-4 to TRBJ2-3; D is undetermined. V lost 3 bases to trimming and J lost 4 bases, with 11 bases between them. This CDR3 contains 14 residues. This chain's CDR3 is CASSFYQNADTQYF. CDR3 in DNA: TGTGCCAGCAGTTTTTACCAGAACGCAGATACGCAGTATTTT.

A few counts support this clonotype. The J gene is TRBJ1-3, the V gene TRBV30; possible D gene TRBD1, 5 bases. The germline V gene has CDR1 GTSNPN and CDR2 SVGIG (reference sequence). Trimming removed 2 bases at V and 4 bases at J, with 21 bases between. There are 17 residues in the CDR3. CDR3 nucleotide sequence: TGTGCCTGGAGTTCTTTGACAAGGGGATCCTCCGGAAACACCATATATTTT. Protein: CAWSSLTRGSSGNTIYF. Drawing the rest from reference TRBV30 and TRBJ1-3, the complete variable domain is SQTIHQWPATLVQPVGSPLSLECTVEGTSNPNLYWYRQAAGRGLQLLFYSVGIGQISSEVPQNLSASRPQDRQFILSSKKLLLSDSGFYLCAWSSLTRGSSGNTIYFGEGSWLTVV.

V usage is TRBV18 and J usage is TRBJ1-2, with 8 bases that match TRBD1. Per the germline V gene, CDR1 is KGHSH and CDR2 is LQKENI. The CDR3 is made up of 16 amino acids. The J segment lost 4 bases and the V segment lost 1 base, leaving 8 bases of the junction unmatched. The CDR3 coding sequence is TGTGCCAGCTCACCACTCGGACAGGGTTTAGGCTATGGCTACACCTTC. This translates into CASSPLGQGLGYGYTF.

This clonotype came up once. V and J are TRBV19 and TRBJ1-5; D remains unclear. The germline V and J ends were trimmed by 1 base and 1 base, with 8 bases remaining between them. The CDR3 is made up of 15 amino acids. Germline CDR1 and CDR2: LNHDA and SQIVND (reference sequence). The CDR3 region has the DNA TGTGCCAGTAGTATAGCCGGGATAAGCAATCAGCCCCAGCATTTT. Its protein product is CASSIAGISNQPQHF.

The chain combines TRBV25-1 with TRBJ1-1, with D tentatively TRBD1 (5 bases). The CDR3 extends over 15 amino acids. Germline V gives CDR1 MGHDK, CDR2 SYGVNS. Trimming left V 4 bases short and J 0 bases short, with 12 bases between. Written as DNA, the CDR3 is TGTGCCAGCAGTGGAGGGGTTGGGGTGAACACTGAAGCTTTCTTT. Its translation: CASSGGVGVNTEAFF.

This clonotype was counted once. An end of the junction differs from the germline gene, which may be a read error. V gene TRBV6-5 combines with J gene TRBJ1-6, with unresolved D. CDR3 length: 13 residues. The germline V gene has CDR1 MNHEY and CDR2 SVGAGI. The CDR3: CASSYGINSHLHF. In DNA form, the CDR3 reads TGTGCCAGCAGTTATGGGATTAATTCACACCTCCACTTT.

The CDR3 DNA reads as TGTGCCAGCTCACCAACCACGACAGAGGTCTCAACTAATGAAAAACTGTTTTTT. As protein: CASSPTTTEVSTNEKLFF. The V call is TRBV18, the J call TRBJ1-4; D possibly corresponds to TRBD1 (5 bases). The CDR3 runs 18 residues. V was pared by 2 bases and J by 0 bases, with 16 bases between. CDR1 and CDR2 (germline): KGHSH, LQKENI.

This clonotype was seen more than once but under ten times. The V gene is TRBV7-9, the J gene TRBJ1-4; TRBD1 matches at 7 bases. This CDR3 has 15 residues. The germline CDR1 and CDR2 sequences are SEHNR and FQNEAQ (reference sequence). V gave up 1 base and J gave up 6 bases; unmatched junction bases: 5. CDR3 region: CASSLDQGQDEKLFF. The DNA for the CDR3 is TGTGCCAGCAGCTTAGACCAAGGACAGGATGAAAAACTGTTTTTT.

V gene TRBV7-9 combines with J gene TRBJ1-5; maybe TRBD1 (5 bases). CDR3 length: 13 residues. The V gene's germline CDR1 is SEHNR and CDR2 FQNEAQ (reference sequence). Between the trimmed V and J ends, which lost 6 bases and 3 bases, there was a span of 9 bases. CDR3 region: CASRQGYNQPQHF. CDR3 nucleotide sequence: TGTGCCAGCAGGCAGGGCTACAATCAGCCCCAGCATTTT.